Sequencing of this TCR beta chain was carried out in a study of response to subunit inactivated influenza vaccine. Regarding the study as a whole: Few new T cells, the authors suggested, are recruited by each seasonal influenza vaccination.

The germline V gene has CDR1 SGHRS and CDR2 YFSETQ. The germline V and J ends were trimmed by 0 bases and 5 bases, with 11 bases remaining between them. The CDR3 is 14 residues long. About this clonotype itself: Its antigen is currently unknown.

MiXCR was run by TCRdb on the RT-PCR reads, yielding one entry per CDR3 protein. This sample yields approximately 700,000 distinct CDR3 sequences, of which approximately 14% are seen a single time; roughly 12% belongs to the top ten. The chain links TRBV5-1 to TRBJ2-5, with D uncertain. The TCR originated in a middle-aged man who received an inactivated influenza vaccine. The sequencing here drew on PBMCs from blood, taken roughly 12 days after vaccination. The CDR3 region has the DNA TGCGCCAGCAGCTTGGGGGTGGCGACGGAGACCCAGTACTTC. As protein: CASSLGVATETQYF.